This T cell receptor beta chain derives from a study of blood T cells in healthy people across ages. Per the germline V gene, CDR1 is SGHRS and CDR2 is YFSETQ. The CDR3 covers 14 residues. The V end lost 6 bases, the J end lost 6 bases, and 17 bases lay between the germline ends. This clonotype showed up just a few times. The antigen remains unidentified. Each donor supplied approximately 10 milliliters of peripheral blood. Study results and caveats: With naive T cell percentage, TCR beta diversity showed a strong correlation. TCR beta diversity, measured per million T cells, fell in a roughly linear way with age.

Then a second PCR, running roughly 7 to 11 cycles, was carried out with a sample-barcoded 5' primer and a J-beta primer mix. Through a template-switch adaptor with 12 random nucleotides, each cDNA molecule received a tag. MiXCR, applied by TCRdb to the 5' RACE reads, yields one record per CDR3 protein. Among about 1.6 million distinct CDR3 sequences listed, about 32% were seen once. Sequencing was performed on blood. The clonotype comes from a woman in her 30s in good health. The chain employs TRBV5-1 and TRBJ2-3, with no clear D. CDR3 nucleotides: TGCGCCAGCACCCTGTTGCGTTCTGCGGATACGCAGTATTTT. Amino acids: CASTLLRSADTQYF.